Below, 2 T cell receptor beta chains from the same sample are listed, as sequenced in a study of shared clonotypes between healthy human individuals. Sequencing was performed with immunoSEQ multiplex PCR; in TCRdb, only in-frame clones are kept and a portion is missing. The sample contains 470,000 or so clones, about 85% of which appear only once. Sequenced material: PBMCs. All receptors come from a woman aged 40-49 years in good health. Some clones in this sample may be carry-over from other donors' samples.

Points on this clone: This sequence is one base from a far larger clone and is likely a read error. In the same sample, other DNA sequences code for this CDR3. The chain couples TRBV30 to TRBJ2-3; a possible D gene is TRBD1 (6 bases). Germline V CDR1 and CDR2: GTSNPN, SVGIG (reference sequence). Trimming removed 4 bases from V and 3 bases from J, with 14 bases in between. CDR3 length: 14 amino acids. DNA of the CDR3: TGTGCCTGGATGAGGGGGAGAAGTACAGATACGCAGTATTTT. Translation gives CAWMRGRSTDTQYF.

J is TRBJ2-3 and V is TRBV19; D possibly corresponds to TRBD2 (6 bases). Germline CDR1 and CDR2: LNHDA and SQIVND (reference sequence). This CDR3 is built from 13 residues. Trimming cost V 5 bases and J 3 bases, with 9 bases left between them. The CDR3 loop reads CASSPRETDTQYF. For the CDR3, the DNA is TGTGCCAGTAGTCCCCGGGAGACAGATACGCAGTATTTT. Together with reference TRBV19 and TRBJ2-3, the CDR3 gives the full variable domain: DGGITQSPKYLFRKEGQNVTLSCEQNLNHDAMYWYRQDPGQGLRLIYYSQIVNDFQKGDIAEGYSVSREKKESFPLTVTSAQKNPTAFYLCASSPRETDTQYFGPGTRLTVL.